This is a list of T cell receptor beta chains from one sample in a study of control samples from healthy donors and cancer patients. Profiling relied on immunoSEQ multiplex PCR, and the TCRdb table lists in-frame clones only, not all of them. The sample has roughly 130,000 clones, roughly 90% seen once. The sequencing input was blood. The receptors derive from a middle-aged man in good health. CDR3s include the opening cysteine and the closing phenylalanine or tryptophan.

CASSQGHDGREAFF	TRBV4-1	TRBJ1-1
CASSLVRGGAYNTEAFF	TRBV5-1	TRBJ1-1
CASSQVYRATNEKLFF	TRBV3-1/TRBV3-2	TRBJ1-4
CASSLRGNNQPQHF	TRBV5-6	TRBJ1-5
CASRIADGLSSGANVLTF	TRBV3-1/TRBV3-2	TRBJ2-6
CASSLRGLGVTEAFF	TRBV7-2	TRBJ1-1
CASSQERGLNYEQYF	TRBV4-2	TRBJ2-7
CASSLARTDTQYF	TRBV5-1	TRBJ2-3
CASSPRAGGGYGYTF	TRBV6-5	TRBJ1-2
CASSLGQGFYEQYF	TRBV7-2	TRBJ2-7
CATSRNQGLAGNTDTQYF	TRBV15	TRBJ2-3
CATAPHKGNIQYF	TRBV28	TRBJ2-4
CASSLVLGDVGNQPQHF	TRBV7-9	TRBJ1-5
CAIGLGNNQPQHF	TRBV10-3	TRBJ1-5
CSVYLETQYF	TRBV29-1	TRBJ2-5
CASSHGPYNEQFF	TRBV4-1	TRBJ2-1
CASSIRPTHEKLFF	TRBV19	TRBJ1-4
CASSWLTSLDEQFF	TRBV10-2	TRBJ2-1
CASSPTQGMANEKLFF	TRBV5-1	TRBJ1-4
CASSQVGMDTQYF	TRBV4-1	TRBJ2-3
CASSLAGNQPQHF	TRBV12-3/TRBV12-4	TRBJ1-5
CASGLGHEQFF	TRBV12-5	TRBJ2-1
CASSSPGGSKAFF	TRBV27	TRBJ1-1
CASSLGVAGEYGYTF	TRBV7-2	TRBJ1-2
CASSRESYNSPLHF	TRBV5-4	TRBJ1-6
CASSLVSYQAYYEQYF	TRBV28	TRBJ2-7
CASSYSSQGDQPQHF	TRBV6-6	TRBJ1-5
CASSLARVWGTQHF	TRBV5-6	TRBJ1-5
CASSQRAGAFYEQYF	TRBV4-1	TRBJ2-7
CASGDGSQIYGYTF	TRBV19	TRBJ1-2
CSASGSGNEKLFF	TRBV20-1	TRBJ1-4
CASSLGSLSYSHTEAFF	TRBV13	TRBJ1-1
CASSYSNTNNEQFF	TRBV6-5	TRBJ2-1
CAWSVLGTGSGNTIYF	TRBV30	TRBJ1-3
CASSPTGTGVWYF	TRBV12-3/TRBV12-4	TRBJ2-7
CASSPGNNQPQHF	TRBV18	TRBJ1-5
CATSDFDSGTPIYTF	TRBV24-1	TRBJ1-2
CASSYHKTGVSYNEQFF	TRBV5-8	TRBJ2-1
CASSRLRNYGYTF	TRBV12-3/TRBV12-4	TRBJ1-2
CASSPYFLAGTTQYF	TRBV11-3	TRBJ2-5
CASSPSGTWGEFF	TRBV18	TRBJ2-1
CASSVGVAGGQETQYF	TRBV9	TRBJ2-5
CATRGGAEKAGYTF	TRBV28	TRBJ1-2
CSVTTGYIQYF	TRBV29-1	TRBJ2-4
CASRQGSQGARGYTF	TRBV2	TRBJ1-2
CASSIESFRFGNQPQHF	TRBV19	TRBJ1-5
CASRKYAGMDEQYF	TRBV5-1	TRBJ2-7
CASRQGAAGNTIYF	TRBV7-9	TRBJ1-3
CASSSPGVNWNEQFF	TRBV5-1	TRBJ2-1
CASSIKTKTPYGYTF	TRBV19	TRBJ1-2
CASSFGSGSNQPQHF	TRBV19	TRBJ1-5
CASSVGTGGTGELFF	TRBV7-7	TRBJ2-2
CASSFTGHAKDTQYF	TRBV7-9	TRBJ2-3
CASSFLVVGRFNQETQYF	TRBV28	TRBJ2-5
CASSQEIGRGNTEAFF	TRBV3-1/TRBV3-2	TRBJ1-1